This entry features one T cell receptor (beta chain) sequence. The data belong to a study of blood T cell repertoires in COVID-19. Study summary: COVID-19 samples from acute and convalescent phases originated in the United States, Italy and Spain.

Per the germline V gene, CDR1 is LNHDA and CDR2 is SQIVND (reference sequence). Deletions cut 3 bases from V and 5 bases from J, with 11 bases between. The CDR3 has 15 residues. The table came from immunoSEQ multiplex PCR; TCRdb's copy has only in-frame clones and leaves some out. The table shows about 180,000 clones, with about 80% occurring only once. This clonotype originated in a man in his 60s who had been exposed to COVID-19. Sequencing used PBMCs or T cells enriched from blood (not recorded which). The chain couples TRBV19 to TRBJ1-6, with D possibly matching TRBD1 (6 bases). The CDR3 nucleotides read TGTGCCAGTAGTATCCAGGGGCCGGATAATTCACCCCTCCACTTT. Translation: CASSIQGPDNSPLHF.